This T cell receptor (beta chain) was captured by sequencing in a study of identical twins. Whole-study findings and limits: Fewer insertions marked abundant cord blood beta clonotypes; young adult naive trended weakly, memory not at all.

This clonotype occurred many times. Its antigen remains unknown. The CDR3 length is 15 residues. V was trimmed by 1 base and J by 0 bases, leaving 10 bases between them. Germline loops: CDR1 LGHDT, CDR2 YNNKEL (reference sequence). TCRdb recomputed calls from the 5' RACE reads with MiXCR, one row per CDR3 protein. The sample includes hundreds of thousands of distinct CDR3 sequences, 5.5% to 7.5% of them seen just once. The chain links TRBV3-1 to TRBJ2-7; possible D gene TRBD2, 6 bases. The source is a man aged 18 to 29 in good health. Sequences were obtained from naive T cells sorted from blood. The CDR3 is CASSQGVGSSYEQYF. The CDR3 bases are TGTGCCAGCAGCCAAGGGGTCGGGAGCTCCTACGAGCAGTACTTC.